This T cell receptor (beta chain) comes out of a study of blood T cell repertoires in COVID-19. V trimming: 2 bases; J trimming: 5 bases; junction bases outside the gene matches: 9. CDR3 length equals 17 residues. CDR1 is SGHAT and CDR2 is FQNNGV in the germline V gene. In the authors' workflow: Reference gene primers were amplified, and this amplification served to estimate nucleated cell counts. Profiling relied on immunoSEQ multiplex PCR, and the TCRdb table lists in-frame clones only, not all of them. The DNA gave D and trimming, while V, J and clone size come from that table. This table holds fewer than 500,000 clones, 70% to 90% found once. The Seattle patients joined while their infection was active and were tracked longitudinally afterward.

The chain has TRBV11-2 and TRBJ2-3; 11 bases match TRBD2. The sequence was collected from a man between 18 and 29 years old with COVID-19, enrolled during active disease. The sequenced sample consisted of peripheral blood. CDR3 in DNA: TGTGCCAGCAGCTTACGGGTTAGCGGGGGGGTCGGAGATACGCAGTATTTT. Protein sequence: CASSLRVSGGVGDTQYF.